One T cell receptor (beta chain) is described in this entry. Its target is unknown. These data are taken from a study of cytomegalovirus exposure and HLA in healthy donors. About the research overall: Early on, a data release was issued that held 80 million or so unique TCRs from HLA-typed donors. Study-wide results and limits: A later analysis revealed that TCR association rates differed between HLA loci, peaking at DRB1 and bottoming out at HLA-C. Rarity characterized most TCR sequences, yet some public TCRs appeared in many donors.

It was with 60 Vbeta and 13 Jbeta primers that the PCR ran. Assay used: immunoSEQ multiplex PCR; TCRdb lists only in-frame clones, some missing. The profile shows under 200,000 clones, approximately 80% of them singletons. V was pared by 3 bases and J by 2 bases, with 7 bases of the junction left unmatched. This CDR3 has 16 amino acids. Germline CDR1 reads SGHRS; CDR2 reads YFSETQ. This sequence was found in a woman aged 50 to 60 in good health and CMV-seronegative. This chain uses TRBV5-1 with TRBJ2-3, with 9 nucleotides matching TRBD2. Material for sequencing was PBMCs. DNA of the CDR3: TGCGCCAGCAGCTCGGGACTAGCAGGGCTCACAGATACGCAGTATTTT. This translates into CASSSGLAGLTDTQYF.